The rows below give T cell receptor beta chains drawn from one sample of a study of TIL therapy for anti-PD-1-resistant metastatic lung cancer. Assay: immunoSEQ multiplex PCR; the TCRdb copy retains only in-frame clones and omits some. The table records 50,000 or so clones, 79% of them present only once. The sample in question was blood, obtained at baseline. The receptors were gathered from a woman between 25 and 80 years old with non-small cell lung cancer. The CDR3 runs from the conserved cysteine through the conserved F or W. Each record gives: D gene, J gene, V gene, clone size, CDR3 DNA, CDR3 protein. A D gene is named only where the DNA matches it firmly. The listing skips clone size in some rows; elsewhere it reads once, few, many or a size class.

d_gene: -
j_gene: TRBJ2-2
v_gene: TRBV6-1
abundance: -
CDR3nt: TGTGCCAGCCAGGACTGGAGTGGGACCGGGGAGCTGTTTTTT
CDR3aa: CASQDWSGTGELFF

d_gene: -
j_gene: TRBJ1-6
v_gene: TRBV6-1
abundance: -
CDR3nt: TGTGCCAGCAGAGGGACTGAACATTCACCCCTCCACTTT
CDR3aa: CASRGTEHSPLHF

d_gene: -
j_gene: TRBJ1-2
v_gene: TRBV5-4
abundance: -
CDR3nt: TGTGCCAGCAGCCCCCCGGCGGGACTATACACCTTC
CDR3aa: CASSPPAGLYTF

d_gene: -
j_gene: TRBJ1-2
v_gene: TRBV7-9
abundance: -
CDR3nt: TGTGCCAGCAGCTTAAGCAGGGACTGGACTAACTATGGCTACACCTTC
CDR3aa: CASSLSRDWTNYGYTF

d_gene: TRBD1
j_gene: TRBJ1-2
v_gene: TRBV7-2
abundance: -
CDR3nt: TGTGCCAGCAGCCAGGGGCAGGGGGCAGGAGGCTACACCTTC
CDR3aa: CASSQGQGAGGYTF

d_gene: -
j_gene: TRBJ1-5
v_gene: TRBV28
abundance: -
CDR3nt: TGTGCCAGCAGCCTGGGACGTTTGAATCAGCCCCAGCATTTT
CDR3aa: CASSLGRLNQPQHF

d_gene: -
j_gene: TRBJ2-7
v_gene: TRBV14
abundance: -
CDR3nt: TGTGCCAGCAGCCCTACCCTGGGAACCATATCCTTC
CDR3aa: CASSPTLGTISF

d_gene: TRBD1
j_gene: TRBJ1-6
v_gene: TRBV7-9
abundance: few
CDR3nt: TGTGCCAGCAGCTTTCAGGGGGATTCACCCCTCCACTTT
CDR3aa: CASSFQGDSPLHF

d_gene: TRBD1
j_gene: TRBJ1-5
v_gene: TRBV18
abundance: few
CDR3nt: TGTGCCAGCTCACCATTCCAGGGGGAAGATCAGCCCCAGCATTTT
CDR3aa: CASSPFQGEDQPQHF

d_gene: -
j_gene: TRBJ2-3
v_gene: TRBV9
abundance: -
CDR3nt: TGTGCCACCTCTCATGGGCGGGAAGCAGATACGCAGTATTTT
CDR3aa: CATSHGREADTQYF

d_gene: TRBD2
j_gene: TRBJ2-1
v_gene: TRBV7-9
abundance: once
CDR3nt: TGTGCCAGCAGCTTAAGAGGCGGCGGGAGTACCTACAATGAGCAGTTCTTC
CDR3aa: CASSLRGGGSTYNEQFF

d_gene: -
j_gene: TRBJ2-3
v_gene: TRBV30
abundance: -
CDR3nt: TGTGCCTGGAGTCGTGACACAGATACGCAGTATTTT
CDR3aa: CAWSRDTDTQYF

d_gene: TRBD1
j_gene: TRBJ1-2
v_gene: TRBV29-1
abundance: few
CDR3nt: TGCAGCGTATCAGACAGGGGGGATAATGGCTACACCTTC
CDR3aa: CSVSDRGDNGYTF

d_gene: TRBD1
j_gene: TRBJ1-2
v_gene: TRBV9
abundance: -
CDR3nt: TGTGCCAGCAGCGTTTCCCCTCAGACAGGGGGCTATGGCTACACCTTC
CDR3aa: CASSVSPQTGGYGYTF

d_gene: -
j_gene: TRBJ1-5
v_gene: TRBV11-2
abundance: -
CDR3nt: TGTGCCAGCAGCTTAGATAGGGGTCAGCCCCAGCATTTT
CDR3aa: CASSLDRGQPQHF

d_gene: -
j_gene: TRBJ2-5
v_gene: TRBV29-1
abundance: few
CDR3nt: TGCAGCGTTGATGGGCCAGGAGGAGGAGAGACCCAGTACTTC
CDR3aa: CSVDGPGGGETQYF

d_gene: -
j_gene: TRBJ2-3
v_gene: TRBV5-1
abundance: -
CDR3nt: TGCGCCAGCAGCGTCAGGGGTGCGGGCACAGATACGCAGTATTTT
CDR3aa: CASSVRGAGTDTQYF

d_gene: TRBD1
j_gene: TRBJ2-2
v_gene: TRBV7-3
abundance: -
CDR3nt: TGTGCCAGCAGCCAACAGGGGGCGGGCGGGGAGCTGTTTTTT
CDR3aa: CASSQQGAGGELFF

d_gene: TRBD1
j_gene: TRBJ2-1
v_gene: TRBV19
abundance: -
CDR3nt: TGTGCCAGTAGTATTGGACAGGGTTCGGGGCCTGAGCAGTTCTTC
CDR3aa: CASSIGQGSGPEQFF

d_gene: -
j_gene: TRBJ1-1
v_gene: TRBV6-1
abundance: -
CDR3nt: TGTGCCAGCAGCCAGGTCACTGAAGCTTTCTTT
CDR3aa: CASSQVTEAFF

d_gene: -
j_gene: TRBJ1-4
v_gene: TRBV6-5
abundance: -
CDR3nt: TGTGCCAGCAGTTTGTCCGGGGGGAGAGGTGAAAAACTGTTTTTT
CDR3aa: CASSLSGGRGEKLFF

d_gene: TRBD1
j_gene: TRBJ1-4
v_gene: TRBV4-1
abundance: -
CDR3nt: TGCGCCAGCAGCCGCATAAGGGGAACCGGGACAGGTTCGGAAAAACTGTTTTTT
CDR3aa: CASSRIRGTGTGSEKLFF

d_gene: TRBD1
j_gene: TRBJ1-4
v_gene: TRBV28
abundance: -
CDR3nt: TGTGCCAGCAGTAAGACAGGGGAATATGAAAAACTGTTTTTT
CDR3aa: CASSKTGEYEKLFF

d_gene: -
j_gene: TRBJ1-4
v_gene: TRBV27
abundance: -
CDR3nt: TGTGCCAGTAGGTTCGGGGTAGAGGAAAAACTGTTTTTT
CDR3aa: CASRFGVEEKLFF

d_gene: -
j_gene: TRBJ2-7
v_gene: TRBV11-1
abundance: -
CDR3nt: TGTGCCAGCAGCTATGACAGACAATATTCCTACGAGCAGTACTTC
CDR3aa: CASSYDRQYSYEQYF

d_gene: -
j_gene: TRBJ2-7
v_gene: TRBV7-9
abundance: -
CDR3nt: TGTGCCAGCAGCGGATTGGGCGAGCAGTACTTC
CDR3aa: CASSGLGEQYF

d_gene: -
j_gene: TRBJ1-2
v_gene: TRBV6-5
abundance: -
CDR3nt: TGTGCCAGCAGTCCAACACAGGAGTCCTATGGCTACACCTTC
CDR3aa: CASSPTQESYGYTF

d_gene: -
j_gene: TRBJ1-1
v_gene: TRBV5-1
abundance: -
CDR3nt: TGCGCCAGCAGCTCTTCAACGGGGGGCCTGGCTTTCTTT
CDR3aa: CASSSSTGGLAFF

d_gene: -
j_gene: TRBJ1-6
v_gene: TRBV2
abundance: -
CDR3nt: TGTGCCAGCAGGGCCCTCCGGACGGATAATTCACCCCTCCACTTT
CDR3aa: CASRALRTDNSPLHF

d_gene: -
j_gene: TRBJ1-5
v_gene: TRBV15
abundance: -
CDR3nt: TGTGCCACCAGCAGAGATCTAGGCAGAGATCAGCCCCAGCATTTT
CDR3aa: CATSRDLGRDQPQHF

d_gene: -
j_gene: TRBJ2-2
v_gene: TRBV16
abundance: -
CDR3nt: TGTGCCAGCAGCCCCACCGGGGAGCTGTTTTTT
CDR3aa: CASSPTGELFF

d_gene: TRBD2
j_gene: TRBJ2-1
v_gene: TRBV28
abundance: medium-sized
CDR3nt: TGTGCCAGCAGTTTACTAGCGGGAGGTAACAATGAGCAGTTCTTC
CDR3aa: CASSLLAGGNNEQFF

d_gene: -
j_gene: TRBJ1-2
v_gene: TRBV6-1
abundance: -
CDR3nt: TGTGCCAGCAGTGAAGCGGTGGGCCTTCCAGCTGGCTACACCTTC
CDR3aa: CASSEAVGLPAGYTF

d_gene: TRBD1
j_gene: TRBJ1-6
v_gene: TRBV2
abundance: -
CDR3nt: TGTGCCAGCAGTATACGAACCGGACAGGGGAGCTCCTATAATTCACCCCTCCACTTT
CDR3aa: CASSIRTGQGSSYNSPLHF

d_gene: -
j_gene: TRBJ2-7
v_gene: TRBV28
abundance: -
CDR3nt: TGTGCCAGCAGTTTTTTTGTGGTATCCAAGAACGAGCAGTACTTC
CDR3aa: CASSFFVVSKNEQYF

d_gene: TRBD1
j_gene: TRBJ2-1
v_gene: TRBV2
abundance: -
CDR3nt: TGTGCCAGCAGTGTCCGGGACAGGGGGCAGAATGAGCAGTTCTTC
CDR3aa: CASSVRDRGQNEQFF

d_gene: TRBD1
j_gene: TRBJ2-5
v_gene: TRBV19
abundance: -
CDR3nt: TGTGCCAGTAGTATGGGACAGGTCTGGGAGACCCAGTACTTC
CDR3aa: CASSMGQVWETQYF

d_gene: TRBD1
j_gene: TRBJ2-5
v_gene: TRBV7-9
abundance: -
CDR3nt: TGTGCCAGCAGACCTCCCCAACAGGGGGCGGACGAGACCCAGTACTTC
CDR3aa: CASRPPQQGADETQYF

d_gene: -
j_gene: TRBJ2-3
v_gene: TRBV7-5
abundance: -
CDR3nt: TGTGCCAGAAGCTTGTTGGGGGGGATCACAGATACGCAGTATTTT
CDR3aa: CARSLLGGITDTQYF

d_gene: -
j_gene: TRBJ1-5
v_gene: TRBV7-9
abundance: -
CDR3nt: TGTGCCAGCAGCCCATTGGCGGATAATCAGCCCCAGCATTTT
CDR3aa: CASSPLADNQPQHF

d_gene: -
j_gene: TRBJ1-3
v_gene: TRBV6-5
abundance: -
CDR3nt: TGTGCCAGCAGTTACTCGATTGTTGACTCTGGAAACACCATATATTTT
CDR3aa: CASSYSIVDSGNTIYF

d_gene: -
j_gene: TRBJ2-7
v_gene: TRBV6-5
abundance: -
CDR3nt: TGTGCCAGCAGTTACTCAGGCGGAAACTCCTACGAGCAGTACTTC
CDR3aa: CASSYSGGNSYEQYF

d_gene: TRBD2
j_gene: TRBJ2-3
v_gene: TRBV9
abundance: -
CDR3nt: TGTGCCAGCAGCGTAACTAGCGGGAGCACAGATACGCAGTATTTT
CDR3aa: CASSVTSGSTDTQYF

d_gene: -
j_gene: TRBJ1-5
v_gene: TRBV18
abundance: -
CDR3nt: TGTGCCAGCTCACTACTGTCCCGGGACGGATACAATCAGCCCCAGCATTTT
CDR3aa: CASSLLSRDGYNQPQHF

d_gene: -
j_gene: TRBJ1-1
v_gene: TRBV28
abundance: -
CDR3nt: TGTGCCAGCAGTTTAAGGTCCATAGTAACTGAAGCTTTCTTT
CDR3aa: CASSLRSIVTEAFF

d_gene: TRBD1
j_gene: TRBJ2-3
v_gene: TRBV4-1
abundance: -
CDR3nt: TGCGCCAGCAGCCAAGGGTACCAGGACAGGCCTAGGGCAGATACGCAGTATTTT
CDR3aa: CASSQGYQDRPRADTQYF

d_gene: TRBD1
j_gene: TRBJ2-7
v_gene: TRBV13
abundance: -
CDR3nt: TGTGCCAGCAGCAACCGGGACAGGGGCTACGAGCAGTACTTC
CDR3aa: CASSNRDRGYEQYF

d_gene: -
j_gene: TRBJ2-2
v_gene: TRBV7-3
abundance: -
CDR3nt: TGTGCCAGCAGCGCATCACAGGGAGCCGGGGAGCTGTTTTTT
CDR3aa: CASSASQGAGELFF

d_gene: TRBD1
j_gene: TRBJ1-2
v_gene: TRBV6-1
abundance: few
CDR3nt: TGTGCCAGCAGTGGGGGGACAGGGTCTGGGTATGGCTACACCTTC
CDR3aa: CASSGGTGSGYGYTF

d_gene: TRBD2
j_gene: TRBJ2-1
v_gene: TRBV5-5
abundance: -
CDR3nt: TGTGCCAGCAGCTTGACTAGCGGGACAACTATCTCCTACAATGAGCAGTTCTTC
CDR3aa: CASSLTSGTTISYNEQFF

d_gene: -
j_gene: TRBJ1-1
v_gene: TRBV28
abundance: -
CDR3nt: TGTGCCAGCAGTTTATGGGGCGTAGGTAACACTGAAGCTTTCTTT
CDR3aa: CASSLWGVGNTEAFF